The T cell receptor (beta chain) under discussion was sequenced for a study of T cells in Graves' hyperthyroidism and ophthalmopathy. Researchers took RNA transcripts and amplified the TCR beta CDR3 regions from them. First-round RT-PCR of the TCR CDR3 relied on the HTBI primer set. Using its own MiXCR run on the multiplex PCR reads, TCRdb lists one record per CDR3 protein. Here the sample spans more than 350,000 distinct CDR3 sequences, under 15% being singletons. Between the trimmed V and J ends, which lost 3 bases and 5 bases, there was a span of 8 bases. Germline V gene sequence: CDR1 SGHVS, CDR2 FNYEAQ. The CDR3 extends over 13 amino acids. This clonotype was found a few times.

This sequence originates from a woman in her twenties or thirties with Graves' hyperthyroidism. This sequence joins TRBV7-6 and TRBJ2-1, with no clear D. Specimen: blood. The CDR3 loop is CASSLKENNEQFF. The CDR3 nucleotides are TGTGCCAGCAGCTTGAAGGAGAACAATGAGCAGTTCTTC.